This T cell receptor (beta chain) was recorded in a study of human thymus T cells. Only four of the eight donors provided an approximately 0.45-1 mL blood sample. All available leukocytes, rather than a set cell count, yielded the blood DNA. Assay: immunoSEQ multiplex PCR; the TCRdb copy retains only in-frame clones and omits some. Of tens of thousands of clones in the sample, 90% to 95% were seen once. Germline V lookup: CDR1 LNHDA, CDR2 SQIVND (reference sequence). V was trimmed by 4 bases and J by 2 bases, leaving 15 bases between them. This CDR3 is built from 16 residues. The origin of this receptor is a boy under two years old with a congenital heart defect but otherwise immunologically healthy. Sequenced: blood. The genes are TRBV19 and TRBJ1-5, with D perhaps TRBD1 (6 bases). CDR3 region: CASSTRQVWGNQPQHF. CDR3 coding DNA: TGTGCCAGTAGTACGAGACAGGTCTGGGGCAATCAGCCCCAGCATTTT.